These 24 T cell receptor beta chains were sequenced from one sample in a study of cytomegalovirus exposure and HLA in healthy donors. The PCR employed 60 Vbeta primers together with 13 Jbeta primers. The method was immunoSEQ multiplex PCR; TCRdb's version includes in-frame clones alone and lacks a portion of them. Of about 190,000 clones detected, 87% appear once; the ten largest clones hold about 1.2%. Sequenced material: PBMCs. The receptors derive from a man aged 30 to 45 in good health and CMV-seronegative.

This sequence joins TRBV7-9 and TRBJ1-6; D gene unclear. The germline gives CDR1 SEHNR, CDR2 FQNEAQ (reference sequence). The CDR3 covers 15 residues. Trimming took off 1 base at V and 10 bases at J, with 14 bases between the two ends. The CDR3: CASSLVEGLGSPLHF. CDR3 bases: TGTGCCAGCAGCTTAGTGGAGGGCCTGGGCTCACCCCTCCACTTT.

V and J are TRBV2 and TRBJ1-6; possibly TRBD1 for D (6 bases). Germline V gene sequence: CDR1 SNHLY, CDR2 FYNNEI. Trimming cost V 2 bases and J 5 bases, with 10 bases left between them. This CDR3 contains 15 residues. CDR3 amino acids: CASSEQGKDNSPLHF. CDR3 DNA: TGTGCCAGCAGTGAACAGGGGAAGGATAATTCACCCCTCCACTTT. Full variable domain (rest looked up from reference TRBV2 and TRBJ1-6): EPEVTQTPSHQVTQMGQEVILRCVPISNHLYFYWYRQILGQKVEFLVSFYNNEISEKSEIFDDQFSVERPDGSNFTLKIRSTKLEDSAMYFCASSEQGKDNSPLHFGNGTRLTVT.

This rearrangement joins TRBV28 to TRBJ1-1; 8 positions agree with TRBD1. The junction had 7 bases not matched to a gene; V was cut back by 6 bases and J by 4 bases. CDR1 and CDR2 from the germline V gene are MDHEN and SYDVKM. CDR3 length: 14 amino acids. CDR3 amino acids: CASSRTGLGTEAFF. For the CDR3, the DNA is TGTGCCAGCAGCCGGACAGGGCTCGGCACTGAAGCTTTCTTT.

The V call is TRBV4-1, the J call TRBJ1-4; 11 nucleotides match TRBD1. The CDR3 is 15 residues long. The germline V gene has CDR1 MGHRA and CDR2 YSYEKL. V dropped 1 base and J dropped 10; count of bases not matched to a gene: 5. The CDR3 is CASSQVRTGGAKLFF. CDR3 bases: TGCGCCAGCAGCCAAGTAAGGACAGGGGGCGCAAAACTGTTTTTT.

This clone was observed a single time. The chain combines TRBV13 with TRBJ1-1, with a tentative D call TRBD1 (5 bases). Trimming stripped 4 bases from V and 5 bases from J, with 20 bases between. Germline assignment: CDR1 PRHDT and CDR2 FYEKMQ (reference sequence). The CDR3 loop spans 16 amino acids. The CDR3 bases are TGTGCCAGCAGCTCCCGGGGGTTTCGGGGGAAGACTGAAGCTTTCTTT. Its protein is CASSSRGFRGKTEAFF.

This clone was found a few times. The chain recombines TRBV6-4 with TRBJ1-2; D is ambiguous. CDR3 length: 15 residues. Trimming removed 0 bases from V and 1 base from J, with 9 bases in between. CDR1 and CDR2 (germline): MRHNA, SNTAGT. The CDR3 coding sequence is TGTGCCAGCAGTGACTCGGGCAGTAATAACTATGGCTACACCTTC. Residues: CASSDSGSNNYGYTF.

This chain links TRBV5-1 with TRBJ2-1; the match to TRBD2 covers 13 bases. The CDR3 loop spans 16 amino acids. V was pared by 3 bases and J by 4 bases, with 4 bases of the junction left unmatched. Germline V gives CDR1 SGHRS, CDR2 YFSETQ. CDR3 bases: TGCGCCAGCAGCTCCCTGACTAGCGGGGGGTACAATGAGCAGTTCTTC. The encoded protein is CASSSLTSGGYNEQFF. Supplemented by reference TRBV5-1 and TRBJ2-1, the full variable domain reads KAGVTQTPRYLIKTRGQQVTLSCSPISGHRSVSWYQQTPGQGLQFLFEYFSETQRNKGNFPGRFSGRQFSNSRSEMNVSTLELGDSALYLCASSSLTSGGYNEQFFGPGTRLTVL.

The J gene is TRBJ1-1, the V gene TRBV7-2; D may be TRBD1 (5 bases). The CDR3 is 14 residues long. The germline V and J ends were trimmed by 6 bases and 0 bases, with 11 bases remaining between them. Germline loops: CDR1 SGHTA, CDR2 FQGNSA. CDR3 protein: CASRVGAMNTEAFF. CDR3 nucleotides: TGTGCCAGCAGAGTAGGGGCAATGAACACTGAAGCTTTCTTT. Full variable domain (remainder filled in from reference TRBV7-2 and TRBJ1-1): GAGVSQSPSNKVTEKGKDVELRCDPISGHTALYWYRQSLGQGLEFLIYFQGNSAPDKSGLPSDRFSAERTGGSVSTLTIQRTQQEDSAVYLCASRVGAMNTEAFFGQGTRLTVV.

CDR3 in DNA: TGTGCCAGCAGTGAACCGTCACTAGCGGGAGTTGGTGATACGCAGTATTTT. Its protein product is CASSEPSLAGVGDTQYF. The V gene is TRBV6-1, the J gene TRBJ2-3; TRBD2 matches 11 bases. The CDR3 contains 17 residues. Trimming took 2 bases from V and 6 from J; bases not matched to a gene: 10. CDR1 MNHNS and CDR2 SASEGT come from the germline V gene.

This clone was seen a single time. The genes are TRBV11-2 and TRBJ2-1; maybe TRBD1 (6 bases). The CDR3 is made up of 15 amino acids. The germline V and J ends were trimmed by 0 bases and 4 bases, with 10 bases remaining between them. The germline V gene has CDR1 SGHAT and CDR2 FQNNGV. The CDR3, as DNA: TGTGCCAGCAGCTTAGACCGGGGACAATACAATGAGCAGTTCTTC. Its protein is CASSLDRGQYNEQFF.

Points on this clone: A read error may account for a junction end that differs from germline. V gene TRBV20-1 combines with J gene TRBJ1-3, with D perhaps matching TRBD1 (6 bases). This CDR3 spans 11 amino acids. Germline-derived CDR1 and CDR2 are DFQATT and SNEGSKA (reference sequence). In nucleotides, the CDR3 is TGCAGTGCTAGAGCCCAACAGGGCAGATTTTTT. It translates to CSARAQQGRFF.

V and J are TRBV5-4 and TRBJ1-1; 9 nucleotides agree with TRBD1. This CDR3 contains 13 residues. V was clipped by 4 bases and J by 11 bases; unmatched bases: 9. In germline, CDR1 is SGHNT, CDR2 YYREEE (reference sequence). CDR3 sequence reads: CASSAGDRVAAFF. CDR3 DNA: TGTGCCAGCAGCGCGGGGGACAGGGTGGCCGCTTTCTTT.

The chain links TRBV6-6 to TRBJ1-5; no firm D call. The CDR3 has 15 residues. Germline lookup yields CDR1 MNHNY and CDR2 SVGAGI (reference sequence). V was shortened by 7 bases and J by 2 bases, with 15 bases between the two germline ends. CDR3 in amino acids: CASTGRGLGNQPQHF. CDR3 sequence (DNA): TGTGCCAGCACAGGACGGGGTTTGGGCAATCAGCCCCAGCATTTT.

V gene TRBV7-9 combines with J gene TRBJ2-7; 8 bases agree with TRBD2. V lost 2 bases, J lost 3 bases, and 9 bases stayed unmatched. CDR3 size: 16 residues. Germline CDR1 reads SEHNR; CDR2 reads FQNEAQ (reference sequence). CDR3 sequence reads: CASSLIRGGRGYEQYF. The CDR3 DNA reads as TGTGCCAGCAGCTTAATTCGCGGGGGGCGAGGCTACGAGCAGTACTTC. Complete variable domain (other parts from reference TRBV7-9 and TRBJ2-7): DTGVSQNPRHKITKRGQNVTFRCDPISEHNRLYWYRQTLGQGPEFLTYFQNEAQLEKSRLLSDRFSAERPKGSFSTLEIQRTEQGDSAMYLCASSLIRGGRGYEQYFGPGTRLTVT.

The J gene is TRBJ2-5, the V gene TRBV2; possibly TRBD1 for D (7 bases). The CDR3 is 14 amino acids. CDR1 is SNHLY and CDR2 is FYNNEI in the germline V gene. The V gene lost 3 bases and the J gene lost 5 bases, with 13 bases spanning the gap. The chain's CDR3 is CASSEGRGEETQYF. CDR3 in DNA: TGTGCCAGCAGTGAGGGCAGGGGGGAGGAGACCCAGTACTTC.

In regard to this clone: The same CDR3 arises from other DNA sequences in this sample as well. The CDR3 here is CASSSRRGTDTQYF. The CDR3 nucleotides are TGTGCCAGCTCCTCACGTAGGGGAACAGATACGCAGTATTTT. The chain uses TRBV13 and TRBJ2-3, with D maybe TRBD1 (5 bases). The V and J ends lost 8 bases and 3 bases respectively, with 15 bases between them. There are 14 residues in the CDR3. Germline CDR1 is PRHDT and CDR2 is FYEKMQ (reference sequence).

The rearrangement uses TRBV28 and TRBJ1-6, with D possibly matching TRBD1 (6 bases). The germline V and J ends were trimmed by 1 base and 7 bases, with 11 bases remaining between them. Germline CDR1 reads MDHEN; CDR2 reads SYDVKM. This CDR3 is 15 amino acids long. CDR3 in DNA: TGTGCCAGCAGTTTATTGGGGGCAGGAAATTCACCCCTCCACTTT. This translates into CASSLLGAGNSPLHF.

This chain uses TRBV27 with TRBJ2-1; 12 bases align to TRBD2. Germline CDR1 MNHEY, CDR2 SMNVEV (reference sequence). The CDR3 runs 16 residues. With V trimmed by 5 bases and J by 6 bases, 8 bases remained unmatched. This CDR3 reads CASSPLLAGGTNEQFF. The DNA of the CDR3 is TGTGCCAGCAGTCCCCTCCTAGCGGGGGGGACCAATGAGCAGTTCTTC.

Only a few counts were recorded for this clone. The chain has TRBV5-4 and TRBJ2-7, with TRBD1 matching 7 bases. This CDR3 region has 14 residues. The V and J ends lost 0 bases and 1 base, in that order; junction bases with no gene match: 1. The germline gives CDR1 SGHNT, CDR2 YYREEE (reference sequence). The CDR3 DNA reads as TGTGCCAGCAGCTTGGACAGGGGATCCTACGAGCAGTACTTC. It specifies CASSLDRGSYEQYF.

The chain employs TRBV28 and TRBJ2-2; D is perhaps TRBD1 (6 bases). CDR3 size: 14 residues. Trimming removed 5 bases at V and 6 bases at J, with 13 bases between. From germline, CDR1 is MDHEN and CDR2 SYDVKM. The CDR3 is CASSPGVRAGELFF. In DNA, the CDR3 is TGTGCCAGCAGTCCAGGGGTTAGGGCCGGGGAGCTGTTTTTT.

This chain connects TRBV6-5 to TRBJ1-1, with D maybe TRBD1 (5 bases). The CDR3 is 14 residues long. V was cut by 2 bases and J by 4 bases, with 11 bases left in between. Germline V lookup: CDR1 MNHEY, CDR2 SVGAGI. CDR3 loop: CASSYAGQGTEAFF. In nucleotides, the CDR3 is TGTGCCAGCAGTTACGCAGGGCAGGGCACTGAAGCTTTCTTT.

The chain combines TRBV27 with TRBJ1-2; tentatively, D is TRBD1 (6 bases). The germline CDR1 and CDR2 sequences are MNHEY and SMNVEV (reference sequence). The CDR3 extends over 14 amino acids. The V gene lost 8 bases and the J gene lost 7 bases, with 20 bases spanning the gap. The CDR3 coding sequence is TGTGCCAGCGGCCTCCGGGGGGGCGCCGGTGGCTACACCTTC. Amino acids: CASGLRGGAGGYTF.

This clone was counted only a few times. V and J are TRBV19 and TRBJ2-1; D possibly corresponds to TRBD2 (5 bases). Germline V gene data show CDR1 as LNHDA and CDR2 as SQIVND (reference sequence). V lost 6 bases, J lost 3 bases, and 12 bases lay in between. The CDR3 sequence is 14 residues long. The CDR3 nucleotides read TGTGCCAGTAGCGAGACGGGGTTCTACAATGAGCAGTTCTTC. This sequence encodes CASSETGFYNEQFF.

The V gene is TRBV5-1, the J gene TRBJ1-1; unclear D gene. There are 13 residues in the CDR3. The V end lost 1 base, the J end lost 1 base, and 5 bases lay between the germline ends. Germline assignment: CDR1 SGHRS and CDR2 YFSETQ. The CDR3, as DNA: TGCGCCAGCAGCTTGCCGGGGAACACTGAAGCTTTCTTT. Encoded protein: CASSLPGNTEAFF. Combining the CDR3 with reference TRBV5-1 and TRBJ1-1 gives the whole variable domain KAGVTQTPRYLIKTRGQQVTLSCSPISGHRSVSWYQQTPGQGLQFLFEYFSETQRNKGNFPGRFSGRQFSNSRSEMNVSTLELGDSALYLCASSLPGNTEAFFGQGTRLTVV.